A single count supports the clone carrying this T cell receptor (beta chain). This specimen belongs to a study of early T cells in non-severe SARS-CoV-2 infection. The wider study: Sequencing used unsorted whole-blood bulk RNA, so chains lack pairing.

The CDR3 covers 14 residues. The germline CDR1 and CDR2 sequences are LGHNT and FRNRAP. Trimming took 7 bases from V and 6 from J, leaving 18 bases between them. Individual cDNA molecules received unique molecular identifiers during library preparation. TCRdb recomputed calls from the 5' RACE reads with MiXCR, one row per CDR3 protein. Here the sample spans 35,000 to 45,000 distinct CDR3 sequences, 5% to 6% being singletons. This clonotype was sampled from an adult who was a healthcare worker with PCR-confirmed SARS-CoV-2 infection or an uninfected control (not recorded which). This rearrangement joins TRBV12-5 to TRBJ1-1, with D tentatively TRBD1 (6 bases). Specimen: whole blood, collected at baseline. CDR3 nucleotide sequence: TGTGCTAGTGCCCGCCCAGGTGGACAGCCTGAAGCTTTCTTT. This codes for CASARPGGQPEAFF.